Listed below are T cell receptor beta chains from one sample, sequenced in a study of T cells in tuberculosis. TCRdb's table, derived via immunoSEQ multiplex PCR, lists solely in-frame clones and lacks some. This table holds 30,000 or so clones, about 84% found once. The sample was PBMCs, taken at tuberculosis diagnosis. Every receptor here comes from an adult with tuberculosis. CDR3s include the opening cysteine and the closing phenylalanine or tryptophan. The order of the fields is D gene, J gene, V gene, clone size, CDR3 protein, CDR3 DNA. D genes are given only for firm matches. Clone size is not always given. Where it is, it says once, few, many or a class for expanded clones.

d_gene: TRBD1
j_gene: TRBJ1-1
v_gene: TRBV5-8
abundance: -
CDR3aa: CASNDRAGNTEAFF
CDR3nt: TGTGCCAGCAACGACAGGGCAGGGAACACTGAAGCTTTCTTT

d_gene: TRBD1
j_gene: TRBJ2-1
v_gene: TRBV6-1
abundance: -
CDR3aa: CASSETGGAGNEQFF
CDR3nt: TGTGCCAGCAGTGAAACAGGGGGCGCGGGTAATGAGCAGTTCTTC

d_gene: TRBD2
j_gene: TRBJ2-2
v_gene: TRBV6-5
abundance: -
CDR3aa: CASSYSAQTSAGELFF
CDR3nt: TGTGCCAGCAGTTACTCGGCTCAGACTAGCGCCGGGGAGCTGTTTTTT

d_gene: TRBD1
j_gene: TRBJ1-1
v_gene: TRBV4-1
abundance: -
CDR3aa: CASSPGQGPNTEAFF
CDR3nt: TGCGCCAGCAGCCCGGGACAGGGGCCGAACACTGAAGCTTTCTTT

d_gene: TRBD2
j_gene: TRBJ2-3
v_gene: TRBV7-9
abundance: -
CDR3aa: CASRSGSQSTDTQYF
CDR3nt: TGTGCCAGCAGAAGCGGGAGTCAAAGCACAGATACGCAGTATTTT

d_gene: TRBD2
j_gene: TRBJ2-3
v_gene: TRBV11-2
abundance: once
CDR3aa: CASRTSGGRSTDTQYF
CDR3nt: TGTGCCAGCAGAACTAGCGGGGGGCGTTCGACAGATACGCAGTATTTT

d_gene: -
j_gene: TRBJ2-1
v_gene: TRBV5-6
abundance: -
CDR3aa: CASIPSGVYNEQFF
CDR3nt: TGTGCCAGCATCCCCTCGGGGGTTTACAATGAGCAGTTCTTC

d_gene: TRBD2
j_gene: TRBJ2-1
v_gene: TRBV28
abundance: few
CDR3aa: CASSSTSGAYNEQFF
CDR3nt: TGTGCCAGCAGTTCGACTAGCGGGGCCTACAATGAGCAGTTCTTC

d_gene: -
j_gene: TRBJ1-3
v_gene: TRBV7-8
abundance: -
CDR3aa: CASSSREGSSGNTIYF
CDR3nt: TGTGCCAGCAGCTCAAGGGAGGGTAGCTCTGGAAACACCATATATTTT

d_gene: -
j_gene: TRBJ2-3
v_gene: TRBV7-3
abundance: few
CDR3aa: CASSLMASTDTQYF
CDR3nt: TGTGCCAGCAGCTTAATGGCCAGCACAGATACGCAGTATTTT

d_gene: TRBD2
j_gene: TRBJ2-1
v_gene: TRBV5-8
abundance: -
CDR3aa: CASSSYTSGKKYNEQFF
CDR3nt: TGTGCCAGCAGCAGCTATACTAGCGGGAAGAAATACAATGAGCAGTTCTTC

d_gene: -
j_gene: TRBJ1-1
v_gene: TRBV2
abundance: -
CDR3aa: CASKETVYTEAFF
CDR3nt: TGTGCCAGCAAAGAGACAGTGTACACTGAAGCTTTCTTT

d_gene: -
j_gene: TRBJ1-5
v_gene: TRBV30
abundance: -
CDR3aa: CAWSVRGAQHF
CDR3nt: TGTGCCTGGAGTGTCAGGGGCGCCCAGCATTTT

d_gene: TRBD1
j_gene: TRBJ1-1
v_gene: TRBV18
abundance: -
CDR3aa: CASSTRTGSISLNTEAFF
CDR3nt: TGTGCCAGCTCAACCCGGACAGGGTCTATCTCTTTGAACACTGAAGCTTTCTTT